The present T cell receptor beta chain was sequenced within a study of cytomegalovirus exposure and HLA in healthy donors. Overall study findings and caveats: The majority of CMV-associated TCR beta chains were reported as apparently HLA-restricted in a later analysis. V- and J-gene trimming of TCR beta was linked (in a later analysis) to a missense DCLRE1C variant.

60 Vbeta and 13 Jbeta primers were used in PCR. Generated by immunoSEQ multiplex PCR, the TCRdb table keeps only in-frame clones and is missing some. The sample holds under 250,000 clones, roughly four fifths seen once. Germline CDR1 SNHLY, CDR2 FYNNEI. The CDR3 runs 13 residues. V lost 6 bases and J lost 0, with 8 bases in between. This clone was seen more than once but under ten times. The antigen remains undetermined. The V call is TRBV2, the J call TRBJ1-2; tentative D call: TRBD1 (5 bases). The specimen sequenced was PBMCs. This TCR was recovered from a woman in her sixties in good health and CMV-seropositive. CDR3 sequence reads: CASRVTANYGYTF. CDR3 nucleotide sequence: TGTGCCAGCAGGGTGACAGCTAACTATGGCTACACCTTC. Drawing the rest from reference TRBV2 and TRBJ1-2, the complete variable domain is EPEVTQTPSHQVTQMGQEVILRCVPISNHLYFYWYRQILGQKVEFLVSFYNNEISEKSEIFDDQFSVERPDGSNFTLKIRSTKLEDSAMYFCASRVTANYGYTFGSGTRLTVV.